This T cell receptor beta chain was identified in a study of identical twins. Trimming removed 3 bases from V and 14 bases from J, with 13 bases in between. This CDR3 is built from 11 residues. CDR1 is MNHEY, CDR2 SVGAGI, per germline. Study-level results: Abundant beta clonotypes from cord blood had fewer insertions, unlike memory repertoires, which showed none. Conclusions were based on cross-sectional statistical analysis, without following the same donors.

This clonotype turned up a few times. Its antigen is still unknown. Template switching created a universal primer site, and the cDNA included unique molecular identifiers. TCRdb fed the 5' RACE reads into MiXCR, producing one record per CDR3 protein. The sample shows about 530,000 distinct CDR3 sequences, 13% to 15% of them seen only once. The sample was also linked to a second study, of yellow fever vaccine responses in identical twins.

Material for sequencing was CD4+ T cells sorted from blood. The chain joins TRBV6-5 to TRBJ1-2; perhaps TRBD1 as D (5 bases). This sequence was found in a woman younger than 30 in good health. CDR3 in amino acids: CASSYQGSSTF. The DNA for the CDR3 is TGTGCCAGCAGTTATCAGGGTTCCTCGACCTTC.